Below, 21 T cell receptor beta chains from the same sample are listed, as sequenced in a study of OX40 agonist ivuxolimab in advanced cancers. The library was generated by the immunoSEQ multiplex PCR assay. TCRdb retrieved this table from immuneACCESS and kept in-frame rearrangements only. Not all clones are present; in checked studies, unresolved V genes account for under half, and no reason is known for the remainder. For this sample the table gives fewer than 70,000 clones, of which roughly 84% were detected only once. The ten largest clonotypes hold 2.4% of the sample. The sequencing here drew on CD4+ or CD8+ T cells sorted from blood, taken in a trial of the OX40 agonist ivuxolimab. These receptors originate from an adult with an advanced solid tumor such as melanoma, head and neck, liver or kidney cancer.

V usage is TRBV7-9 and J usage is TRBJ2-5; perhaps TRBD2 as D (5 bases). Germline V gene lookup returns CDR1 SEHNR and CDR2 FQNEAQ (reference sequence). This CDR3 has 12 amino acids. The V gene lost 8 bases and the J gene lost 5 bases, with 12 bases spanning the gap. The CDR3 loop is CASGGTGETQYF. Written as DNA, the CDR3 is TGTGCCAGCGGAGGCACGGGGGAGACCCAGTACTTC.

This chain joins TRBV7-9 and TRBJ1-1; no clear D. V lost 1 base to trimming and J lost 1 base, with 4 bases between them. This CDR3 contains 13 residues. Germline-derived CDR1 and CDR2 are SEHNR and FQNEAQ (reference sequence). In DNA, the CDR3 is TGTGCCAGCAGCTTAGTTACGAACACTGAAGCTTTCTTT. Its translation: CASSLVTNTEAFF.

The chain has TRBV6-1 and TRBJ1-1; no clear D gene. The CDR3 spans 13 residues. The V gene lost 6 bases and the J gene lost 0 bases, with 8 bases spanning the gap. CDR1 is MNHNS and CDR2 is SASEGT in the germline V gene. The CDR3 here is CASSPDVNTEAFF. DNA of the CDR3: TGTGCCAGCAGCCCCGACGTGAACACTGAAGCTTTCTTT.

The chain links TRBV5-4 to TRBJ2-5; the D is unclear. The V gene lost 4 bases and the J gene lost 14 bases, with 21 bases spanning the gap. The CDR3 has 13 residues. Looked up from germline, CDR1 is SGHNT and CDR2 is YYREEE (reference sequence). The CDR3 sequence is CASSPRGLLAPYF. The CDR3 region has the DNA TGTGCCAGCAGCCCCCGTGGCCTTTTAGCCCCTTACTTC.

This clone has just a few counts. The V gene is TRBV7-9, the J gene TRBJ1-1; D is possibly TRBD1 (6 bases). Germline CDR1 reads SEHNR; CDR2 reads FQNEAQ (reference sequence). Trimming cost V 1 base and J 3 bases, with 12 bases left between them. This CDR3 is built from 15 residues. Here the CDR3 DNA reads TGTGCCAGCAGCTTAGGCCCAGGGGTGTACACTGAAGCTTTCTTT. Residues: CASSLGPGVYTEAFF.

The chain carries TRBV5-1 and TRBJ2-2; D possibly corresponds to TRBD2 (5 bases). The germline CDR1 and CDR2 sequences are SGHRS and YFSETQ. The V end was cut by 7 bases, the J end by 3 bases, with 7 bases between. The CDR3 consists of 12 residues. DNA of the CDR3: TGCGCCAGCCGGGATGACACCGGGGAGCTGTTTTTT. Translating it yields CASRDDTGELFF.

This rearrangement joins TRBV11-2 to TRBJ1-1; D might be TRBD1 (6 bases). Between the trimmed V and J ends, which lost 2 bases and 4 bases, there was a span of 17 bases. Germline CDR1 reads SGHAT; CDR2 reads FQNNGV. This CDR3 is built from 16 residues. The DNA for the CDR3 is TGTGCCAGCAGCTTAATCGTCGGGCAGGGGATCACTGAAGCTTTCTTT. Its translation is CASSLIVGQGITEAFF.

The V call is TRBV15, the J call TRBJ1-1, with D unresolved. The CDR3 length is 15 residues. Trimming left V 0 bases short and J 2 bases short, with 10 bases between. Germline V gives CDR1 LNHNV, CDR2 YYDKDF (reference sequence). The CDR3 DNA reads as TGTGCCACCAGCAGAGATCAGTTGGGAAACACTGAAGCTTTCTTT. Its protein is CATSRDQLGNTEAFF.

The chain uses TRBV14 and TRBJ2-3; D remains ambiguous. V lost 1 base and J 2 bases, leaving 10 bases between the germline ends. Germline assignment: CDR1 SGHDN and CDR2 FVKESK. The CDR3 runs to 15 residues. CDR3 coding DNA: TGTGCCAGCAGCCAAGTTTTGGGTTCCACAGATACGCAGTATTTT. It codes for CASSQVLGSTDTQYF.

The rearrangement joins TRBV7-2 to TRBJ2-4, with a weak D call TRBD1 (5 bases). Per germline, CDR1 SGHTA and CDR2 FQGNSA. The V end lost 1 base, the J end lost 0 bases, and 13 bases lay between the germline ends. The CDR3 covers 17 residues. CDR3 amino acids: CASSLVLTAGAKNIQYF. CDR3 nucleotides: TGTGCCAGCAGCTTAGTTCTGACAGCCGGAGCCAAAAACATTCAGTACTTC.

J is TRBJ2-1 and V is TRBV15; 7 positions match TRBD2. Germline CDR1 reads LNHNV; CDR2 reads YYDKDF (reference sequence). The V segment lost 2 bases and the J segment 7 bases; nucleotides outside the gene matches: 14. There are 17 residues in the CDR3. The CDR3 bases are TGTGCCACCAGCAGATCATCCGGAGGACTAGTGGGGAATGAGCAGTTCTTC. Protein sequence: CATSRSSGGLVGNEQFF. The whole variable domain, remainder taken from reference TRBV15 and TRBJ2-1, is DAMVIQNPRYQVTQFGKPVTLSCSQTLNHNVMYWYQQKSSQAPKLLFHYYDKDFNNEADTPDNFQSRRPNTSFCFLDIRSPGLGDTAMYLCATSRSSGGLVGNEQFFGPGTRLTVL.

CDR3 region: CASSMVSVQSPLHF. The CDR3 DNA sequence: TGTGCCAGTAGTATGGTGTCAGTTCAATCACCCCTCCACTTT. The chain joins TRBV19 to TRBJ1-6; D not resolved. The CDR3 length is 14 residues. V shed 3 bases and J shed 10 bases, with 13 bases lying between them. Germline loops: CDR1 LNHDA, CDR2 SQIVND (reference sequence).

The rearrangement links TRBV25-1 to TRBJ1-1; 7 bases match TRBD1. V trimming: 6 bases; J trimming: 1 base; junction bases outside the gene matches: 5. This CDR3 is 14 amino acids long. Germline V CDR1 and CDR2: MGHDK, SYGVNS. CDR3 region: CASRGQAGNTEAFF. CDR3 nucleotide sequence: TGTGCCAGCAGAGGACAGGCTGGGAACACTGAAGCTTTCTTT.

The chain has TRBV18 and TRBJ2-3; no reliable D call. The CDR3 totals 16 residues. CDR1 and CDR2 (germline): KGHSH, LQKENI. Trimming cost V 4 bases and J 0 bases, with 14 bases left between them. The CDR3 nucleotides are TGTGCCAGCTCACTACAGATTACAGCTAGCACAGATACGCAGTATTTT. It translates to CASSLQITASTDTQYF.

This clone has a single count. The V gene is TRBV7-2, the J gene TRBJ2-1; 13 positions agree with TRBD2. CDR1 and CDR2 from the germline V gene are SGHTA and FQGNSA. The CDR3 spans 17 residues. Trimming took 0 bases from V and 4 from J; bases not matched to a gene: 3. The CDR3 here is CASSLAGTSGVYNEQFF. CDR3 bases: TGTGCCAGCAGCTTAGCCGGGACTAGCGGGGTTTACAATGAGCAGTTCTTC.

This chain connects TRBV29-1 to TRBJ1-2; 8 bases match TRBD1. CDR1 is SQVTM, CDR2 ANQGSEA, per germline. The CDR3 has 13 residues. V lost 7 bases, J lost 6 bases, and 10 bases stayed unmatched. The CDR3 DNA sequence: TGCAGCGGGATATCGACAGGGGTAGATGGCTACACCTTC. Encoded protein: CSGISTGVDGYTF.

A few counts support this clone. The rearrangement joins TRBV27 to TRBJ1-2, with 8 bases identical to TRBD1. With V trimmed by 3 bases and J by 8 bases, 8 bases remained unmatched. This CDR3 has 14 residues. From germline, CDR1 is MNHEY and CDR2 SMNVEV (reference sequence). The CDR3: CASSLTGDGGGYTF. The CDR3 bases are TGTGCCAGCAGTTTGACAGGGGACGGTGGGGGCTACACCTTC.

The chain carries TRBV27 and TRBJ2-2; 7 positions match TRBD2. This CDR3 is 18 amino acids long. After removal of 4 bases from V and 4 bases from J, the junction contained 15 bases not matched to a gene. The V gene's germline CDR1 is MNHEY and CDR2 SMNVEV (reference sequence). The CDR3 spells CASSSFRPGRGTTGELFF. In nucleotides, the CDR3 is TGTGCCAGCAGTTCCTTCCGCCCAGGGAGGGGTACCACCGGGGAGCTGTTTTTT.

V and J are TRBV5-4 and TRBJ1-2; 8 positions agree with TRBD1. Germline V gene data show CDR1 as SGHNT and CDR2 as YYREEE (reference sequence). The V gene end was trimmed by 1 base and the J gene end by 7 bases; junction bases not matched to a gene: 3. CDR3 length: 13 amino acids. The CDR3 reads CASSLQGASGYTF. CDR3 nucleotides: TGTGCCAGCAGCTTGCAGGGGGCCAGTGGCTACACCTTC.

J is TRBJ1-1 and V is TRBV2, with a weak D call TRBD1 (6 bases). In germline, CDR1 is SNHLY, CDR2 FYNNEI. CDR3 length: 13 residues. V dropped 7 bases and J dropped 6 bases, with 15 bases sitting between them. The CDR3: CASTFLGGAEAFF. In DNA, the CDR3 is TGTGCCAGCACGTTTCTGGGGGGCGCTGAAGCTTTCTTT.

CDR3: CASSSQRGTNYGYTF. For the CDR3, the DNA is TGTGCCAGCAGTTCTCAGAGGGGGACTAACTATGGCTACACCTTC. V and J are TRBV5-4 and TRBJ1-2; possibly TRBD1 for D (6 bases). The CDR3 has 15 residues. The germline CDR1 and CDR2 sequences are SGHNT and YYREEE (reference sequence). Deletions cut 5 bases from V and 0 bases from J, with 14 bases between.